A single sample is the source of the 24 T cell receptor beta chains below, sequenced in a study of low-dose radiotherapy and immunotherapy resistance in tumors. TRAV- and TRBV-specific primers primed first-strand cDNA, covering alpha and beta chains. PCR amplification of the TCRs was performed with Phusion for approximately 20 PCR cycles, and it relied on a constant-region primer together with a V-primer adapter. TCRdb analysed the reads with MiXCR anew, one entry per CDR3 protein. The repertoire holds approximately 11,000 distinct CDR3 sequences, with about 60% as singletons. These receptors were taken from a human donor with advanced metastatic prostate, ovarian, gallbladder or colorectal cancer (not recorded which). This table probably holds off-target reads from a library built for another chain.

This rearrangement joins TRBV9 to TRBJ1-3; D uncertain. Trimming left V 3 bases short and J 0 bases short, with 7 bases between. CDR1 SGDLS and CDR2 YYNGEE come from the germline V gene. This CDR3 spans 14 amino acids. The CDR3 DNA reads TGTGCCAGCAGCGAGGCATCCTCTGGAAACACCATATATTTT. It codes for CASSEASSGNTIYF.

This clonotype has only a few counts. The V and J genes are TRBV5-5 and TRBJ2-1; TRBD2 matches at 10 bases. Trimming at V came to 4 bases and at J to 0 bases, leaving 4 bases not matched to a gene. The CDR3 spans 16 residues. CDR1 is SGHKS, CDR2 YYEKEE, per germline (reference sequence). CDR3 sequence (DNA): TGTGCCAGCAGCGTTAGCGGGGGGAGCTCCTACAATGAGCAGTTCTTC. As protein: CASSVSGGSSYNEQFF.

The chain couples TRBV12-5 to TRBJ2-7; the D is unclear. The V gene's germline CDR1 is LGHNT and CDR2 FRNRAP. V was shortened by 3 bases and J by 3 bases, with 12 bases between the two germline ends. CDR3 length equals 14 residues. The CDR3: CASGFGQPDYEQYF. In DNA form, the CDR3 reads TGTGCTAGTGGTTTTGGGCAGCCCGACTACGAGCAGTACTTC.

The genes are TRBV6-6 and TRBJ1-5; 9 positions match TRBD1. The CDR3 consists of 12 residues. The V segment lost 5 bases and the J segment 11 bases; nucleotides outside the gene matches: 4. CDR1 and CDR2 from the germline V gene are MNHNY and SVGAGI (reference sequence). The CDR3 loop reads CASSERTGAQHF. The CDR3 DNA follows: TGTGCCAGCAGTGAACGGACAGGGGCCCAGCATTTT.

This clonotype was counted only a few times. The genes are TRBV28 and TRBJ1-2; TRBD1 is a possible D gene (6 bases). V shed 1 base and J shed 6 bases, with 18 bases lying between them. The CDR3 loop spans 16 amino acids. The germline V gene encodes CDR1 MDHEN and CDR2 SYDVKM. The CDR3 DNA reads TGTGCCAGCAGTTTATCCGCGCTCGGGGGGCCGCATGGCTACACCTTC. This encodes CASSLSALGGPHGYTF.

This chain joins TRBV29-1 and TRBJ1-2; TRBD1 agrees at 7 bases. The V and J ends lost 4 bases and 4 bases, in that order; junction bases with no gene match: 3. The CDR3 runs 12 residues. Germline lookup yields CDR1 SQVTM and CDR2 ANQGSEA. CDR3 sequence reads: CSVAAGGYGYTF. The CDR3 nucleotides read TGCAGCGTTGCCGCAGGGGGCTATGGCTACACCTTC. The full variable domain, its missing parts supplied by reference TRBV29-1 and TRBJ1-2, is SAVISQKPSRDICQRGTSLTIQCQVDSQVTMMFWYRQQPGQSLTLIATANQGSEATYESGFVIDKFPISRPNLTFSTLTVSNMSPEDSSIYLCSVAAGGYGYTFGSGTRLTVV.

The CDR3 DNA follows: TGTGCCAGCAGTTTCCCCGGGGTAGCGGGGGGGTACAATGAGCAGTTCTTC. This gives the protein CASSFPGVAGGYNEQFF. This chain links TRBV6-6 with TRBJ2-1, with 11 bases aligning to TRBD2. With V trimmed by 4 bases and J by 4 bases, 9 bases remained unmatched. The germline V gene has CDR1 MNHNY and CDR2 SVGAGI (reference sequence). CDR3 length: 17 amino acids.

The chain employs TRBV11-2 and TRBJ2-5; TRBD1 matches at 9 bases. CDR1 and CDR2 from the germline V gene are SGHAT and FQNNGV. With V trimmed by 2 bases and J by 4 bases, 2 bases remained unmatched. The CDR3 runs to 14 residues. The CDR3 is CASSLRQGGETQYF. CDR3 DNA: TGTGCCAGCAGCTTAAGACAGGGGGGAGAGACCCAGTACTTC.

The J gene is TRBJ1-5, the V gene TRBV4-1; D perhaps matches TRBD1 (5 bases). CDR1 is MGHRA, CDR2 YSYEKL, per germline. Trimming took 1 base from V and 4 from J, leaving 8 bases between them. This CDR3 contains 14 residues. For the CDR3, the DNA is TGCGCCAGCAGCCAAGCGGGACCTAATCAGCCCCAGCATTTT. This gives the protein CASSQAGPNQPQHF.

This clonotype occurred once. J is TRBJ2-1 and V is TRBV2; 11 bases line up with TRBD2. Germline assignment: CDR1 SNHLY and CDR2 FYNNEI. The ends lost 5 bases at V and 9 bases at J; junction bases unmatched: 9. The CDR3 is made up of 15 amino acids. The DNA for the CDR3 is TGTGCCAGCAGTAAACTAGCGGGAGATTATAGTGAGCAGTTCTTC. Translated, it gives CASSKLAGDYSEQFF.

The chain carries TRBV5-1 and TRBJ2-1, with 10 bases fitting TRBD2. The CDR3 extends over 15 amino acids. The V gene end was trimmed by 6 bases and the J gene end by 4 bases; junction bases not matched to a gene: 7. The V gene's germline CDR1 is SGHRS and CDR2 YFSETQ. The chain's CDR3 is CASKASGGLYNEQFF. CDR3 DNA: TGCGCCAGCAAGGCTAGCGGGGGCCTTTACAATGAGCAGTTCTTC.

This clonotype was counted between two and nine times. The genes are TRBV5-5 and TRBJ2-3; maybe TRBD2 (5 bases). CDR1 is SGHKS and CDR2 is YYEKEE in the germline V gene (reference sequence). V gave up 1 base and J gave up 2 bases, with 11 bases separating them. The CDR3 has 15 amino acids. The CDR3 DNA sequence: TGTGCCAGCAGCTTGTTGGCGGGCCTCACAGATACGCAGTATTTT. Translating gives CASSLLAGLTDTQYF.

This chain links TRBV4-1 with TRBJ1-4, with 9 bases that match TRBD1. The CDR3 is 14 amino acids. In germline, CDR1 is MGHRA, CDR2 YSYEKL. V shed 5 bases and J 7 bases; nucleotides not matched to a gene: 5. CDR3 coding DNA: TGCGCCAGCAGCGACCGGGACAGGGTTGAAAAACTGTTTTTT. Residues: CASSDRDRVEKLFF.

Written as DNA, the CDR3 is TGCAGCTCGGGGGGCCCCTACAATGAGCAGTTCTTC. Its translation: CSSGGPYNEQFF. V gene TRBV29-1 combines with J gene TRBJ2-1, with TRBD2 as a possible D gene (7 bases). This CDR3 has 12 amino acids. V shed 8 bases and J shed 2 bases, with 10 bases lying between them. Germline V gene data show CDR1 as SQVTM and CDR2 as ANQGSEA.

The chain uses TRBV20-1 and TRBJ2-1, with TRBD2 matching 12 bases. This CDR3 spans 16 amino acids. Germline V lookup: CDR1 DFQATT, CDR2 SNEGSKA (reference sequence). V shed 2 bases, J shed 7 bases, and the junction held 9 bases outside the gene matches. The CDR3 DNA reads TGCAGTGCTAGACTAGCGGGAGGGCCAATGCGGAATGAGCAGTTCTTC. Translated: CSARLAGGPMRNEQFF.

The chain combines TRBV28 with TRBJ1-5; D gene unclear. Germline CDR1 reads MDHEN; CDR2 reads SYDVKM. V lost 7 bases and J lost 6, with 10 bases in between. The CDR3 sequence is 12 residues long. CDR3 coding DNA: TGTGCCAGCACCGCCTCGACTCAGCCCCAGCATTTT. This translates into CASTASTQPQHF. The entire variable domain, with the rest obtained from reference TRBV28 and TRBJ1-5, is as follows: DVKVTQSSRYLVKRTGEKVFLECVQDMDHENMFWYRQDPGLGLRLIYFSYDVKMKEKGDIPEGYSVSREKKERFSLILESASTNQTSMYLCASTASTQPQHFGDGTRLSIL.

In DNA, the CDR3 is TGTGCCAGCAGCTCGCGGCCTAGCGGGGGAACCTACGAGCAGTACTTC. Its translation: CASSSRPSGGTYEQYF. The V gene is TRBV5-6, the J gene TRBJ2-7; 10 bases are shared with TRBD2. The CDR3 length is 16 residues. After removal of 3 bases from V and 2 bases from J, the junction contained 8 bases not matched to a gene. CDR1 is SGHDT and CDR2 is YYEEEE in the germline V gene.

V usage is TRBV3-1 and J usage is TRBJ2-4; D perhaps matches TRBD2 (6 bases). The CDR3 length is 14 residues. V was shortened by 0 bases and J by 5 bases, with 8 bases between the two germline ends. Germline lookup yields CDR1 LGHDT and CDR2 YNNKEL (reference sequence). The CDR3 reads CASSQEGTQNIQYF. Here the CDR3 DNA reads TGTGCCAGCAGCCAAGAAGGGACTCAAAACATTCAGTACTTC.

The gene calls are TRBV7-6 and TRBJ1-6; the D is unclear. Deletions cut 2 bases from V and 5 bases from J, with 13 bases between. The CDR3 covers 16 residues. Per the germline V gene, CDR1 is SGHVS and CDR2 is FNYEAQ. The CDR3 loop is CASSLIPLADNSPLHF. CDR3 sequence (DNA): TGTGCCAGCAGCTTAATCCCCTTGGCTGATAATTCACCCCTCCACTTT.

The CDR3 region is CASSTHRWAYSNQPQHF. The CDR3 region has the DNA TGTGCCAGCAGTACCCACAGGTGGGCTTATAGCAATCAGCCCCAGCATTTT. J is TRBJ1-5 and V is TRBV12-3 or TRBV12-4; possibly TRBD1 for D (5 bases). Trimming took off 5 bases at V and 0 bases at J, with 17 bases between the two ends. This CDR3 region has 17 residues.

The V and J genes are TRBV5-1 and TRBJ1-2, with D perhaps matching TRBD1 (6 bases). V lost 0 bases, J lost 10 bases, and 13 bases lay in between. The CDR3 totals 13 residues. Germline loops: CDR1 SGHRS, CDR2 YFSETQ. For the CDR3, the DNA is TGCGCCAGCAGCTTGGACGGGGGCGGAAACTACACCTTC. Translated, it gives CASSLDGGGNYTF.

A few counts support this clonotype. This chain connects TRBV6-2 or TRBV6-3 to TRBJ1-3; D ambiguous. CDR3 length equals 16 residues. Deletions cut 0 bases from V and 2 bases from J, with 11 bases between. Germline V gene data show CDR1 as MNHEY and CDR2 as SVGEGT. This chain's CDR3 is CASSYSAGITGNTIYF. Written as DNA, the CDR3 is TGTGCCAGCAGTTACTCTGCGGGAATTACTGGAAACACCATATATTTT.

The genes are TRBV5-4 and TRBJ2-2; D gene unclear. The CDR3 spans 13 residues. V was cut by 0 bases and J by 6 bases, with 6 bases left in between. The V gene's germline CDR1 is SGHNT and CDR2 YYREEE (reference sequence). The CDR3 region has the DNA TGTGCCAGCAGCTTGGTCCGGGCCGGGGAGCTGTTTTTT. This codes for CASSLVRAGELFF.

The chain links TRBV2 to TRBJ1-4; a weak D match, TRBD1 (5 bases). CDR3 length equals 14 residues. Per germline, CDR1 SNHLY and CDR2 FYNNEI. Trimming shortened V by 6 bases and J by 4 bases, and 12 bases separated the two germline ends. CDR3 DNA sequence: TGTGCCAGCAGCGCAGGGAGCTATAATGAAAAACTGTTTTTT. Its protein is CASSAGSYNEKLFF. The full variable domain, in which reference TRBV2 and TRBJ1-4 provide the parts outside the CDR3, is EPEVTQTPSHQVTQMGQEVILRCVPISNHLYFYWYRQILGQKVEFLVSFYNNEISEKSEIFDDQFSVERPDGSNFTLKIRSTKLEDSAMYFCASSAGSYNEKLFFGSGTQLSVL.